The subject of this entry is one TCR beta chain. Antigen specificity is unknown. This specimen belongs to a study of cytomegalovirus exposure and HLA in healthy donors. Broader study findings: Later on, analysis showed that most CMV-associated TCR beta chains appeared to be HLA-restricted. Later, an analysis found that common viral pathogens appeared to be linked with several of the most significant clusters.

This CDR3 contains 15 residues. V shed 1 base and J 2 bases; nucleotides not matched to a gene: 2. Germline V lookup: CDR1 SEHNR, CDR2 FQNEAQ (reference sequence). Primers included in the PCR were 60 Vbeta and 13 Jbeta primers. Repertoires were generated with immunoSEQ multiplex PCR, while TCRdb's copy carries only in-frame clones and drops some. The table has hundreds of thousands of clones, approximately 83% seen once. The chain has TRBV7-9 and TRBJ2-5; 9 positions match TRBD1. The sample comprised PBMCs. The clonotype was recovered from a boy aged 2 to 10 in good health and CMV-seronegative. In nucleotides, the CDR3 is TGTGCCAGCAGCTTAGGAGGACAGGGGCAAGAGACCCAGTACTTC. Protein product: CASSLGGQGQETQYF.